The present TCR beta chain was sequenced within a study of cytomegalovirus exposure and HLA in healthy donors. The ends lost 2 bases at V and 4 bases at J; junction bases unmatched: 3. CDR1 is MNHEY, CDR2 SVGAGI, per germline. The CDR3 spans 14 residues. Primers included in the PCR were 60 Vbeta and 13 Jbeta primers. TCRdb's table, derived via immunoSEQ multiplex PCR, lists solely in-frame clones and lacks some. This sample has approximately 120,000 clones, with approximately 85% found just once. The material sequenced was PBMCs. This receptor was obtained from a young woman in good health and CMV-seropositive. The genes are TRBV6-5 and TRBJ1-1; 8 positions match TRBD1. This CDR3 reads CASSYQTGGTEAFF. The CDR3 bases are TGTGCCAGCAGTTACCAAACAGGGGGCACTGAAGCTTTCTTT.